This T cell receptor (beta chain) was documented in a study of cytomegalovirus exposure and HLA in healthy donors (dated by TCRdb to between 2016 and 2019). About the full investigation: An earlier analysis of approximately 600 of the donors reported approximately 300 Gb of sequence data and 117 million unique TCR beta sequences from roughly 200 million T cells. Around 330 gigabases of sequencing data and around 88 million unique TCR sequences made up an early release that covered fewer than 650 HLA-typed donors. A later analysis re-analyzed previously published TCR beta repertoires from roughly 600 donors and added high-resolution HLA genotyping to study TCR occurrence patterns. Rather than drawing on any new phenotypic data, the later analysis identified candidate immune exposures from TCR beta sequences and the way those sequences occurred across donors. A separate validation cohort of about 110 different subjects was used in addition to the roughly 700-subject first cohort. The number of typed donors differed by locus: about 629-630 for A, B, C, DRB1 and DQB1; approximately 520 for DQA1; fewer than 610 for DPA1; and 450 to 480 for DPB1. The aim of the study was to test whether cataloging public T cell receptors could identify signatures of past pathogen exposure. Because of strong linkage in the cohort, roughly five DR-DQ haplotypes were treated as single units for association and clustering. Donor age, sex, ethnicity and CMV serostatus were compiled together with the repertoire data. Genome-wide SNP genotypes for about 65% of the roughly 670 donors were used in a later genetic analysis, which treated that subset as a discovery cohort. All discovery cohort repertoires had been generated on a single sequencing platform. In an earlier analysis of a few hundred of the donors, high-throughput TCR beta sequencing was used to judge whether each TCR beta V gene segment behaved as functional or pseudogenic. HLA typing covered class I and class II loci at four-digit resolution. To predict cytomegalovirus infection status, the study combined high-throughput TCR immunosequencing, statistical association of individual TCRs with disease status, and machine learning. The study used immunosequencing to profile the T cell repertoires of 670 or so subjects and linked those repertoires to cytomegalovirus serostatus. Among the roughly 400 genotyped donors, 81% belonged to the genetic ancestry cluster associated with self-reported Caucasian donors. On average, 235,054 unique TCR beta nucleotide sequences were sequenced per donor among about 400 genotyped donors of the cohort, with roughly 18% of those sequences being non-productive. Broad study findings and their caveats: In a later genetic analysis, fewer N-insertions in productive TCRs were reported among donors in an Asian-associated ancestry cluster than the approximately 710-donor mean. Because counts were too low, roughly 16 rarely observed V segments, including chromosome 9 orphons, were excluded from the earlier analysis of around 640 of the donors. Because HLA typing was missing for some donors at each locus, association tests included only the typed subset. A cluster of highly shared sequence variants was judged likely to represent a technical artifact of the sequencing pipeline. A further reported finding was that TCR beta sequences accurately predicted the HLA-A and HLA-B alleles for most subjects in the first cohort. This cohort had only TCR beta chains sequenced, and the lack of alpha or paired-chain data limited which features could be detected. In a later analysis, most CMV-associated TCR beta chains were found to appear HLA-restricted, with HLA associations seemingly driven largely by CMV exposure. Assigning TCR associations to individual alleles was difficult when HLA alleles, especially DR and DQ, strongly co-occurred. Linkage disequilibrium might explain the correlated functional status among segregating V segments, but an unknown experimental factor could not be excluded. Across donors, most TCR sequences were observed very rarely, whereas some public TCRs were present in many individuals. In a later analysis, several top co-occurrence clusters were reported to appear linked to parvovirus B19, influenza, CMV and Epstein-Barr virus. According to the authors, the approach could potentially be generalized to other disease states and immunological phenotypes. Some IMGT-functional V segments, including TRBV6-2 and TRBV6-3, could not be told apart with the 87-base-pair reads, so those segments were excluded. In a later analysis, the rate of TCR association differed among HLA loci, with DRB1 alleles having the most associated TCRs and HLA-C alleles having the fewest. In an earlier analysis of more than 450 of the donors, most TCR beta V segments were observed in productive rearrangements about 87% or about 30% of the time, broadly matching IMGT annotations. An association between a missense DCLRE1C variant and V-gene and J-gene trimming of TCR beta chains was found in a later genetic analysis and replicated in an independent cohort. A later analysis associated about 16,000 TCR beta sequences with specific HLA alleles at a false discovery rate of 0.05. Sequencing depth was assumed to be roughly uniform across donors in the presence/absence analyses, though that assumption may not hold. A later analysis found that HLA-associated TCR beta chains were more clonally expanded and had lower generation probabilities than equally common non-associated chains. Immune exposure information for the cohort was limited to CMV serostatus. A total of 150 to 200 TCR beta chains were listed by the study as associated with cytomegalovirus. Three of the identified cytomegalovirus-associated TCR beta chains were confirmed in vitro to be specific for cytomegalovirus antigens. Cytomegalovirus status was reported to be diagnosed by the classifier with high specificity and sensitivity in both the original and validation cohorts.

The cohort consisted of hundreds of healthy bone marrow donors. Cohort members were all nominally healthy when sampled, although unrecorded immune exposures were likely present. The donor tested CMV seronegative, placing the donor among the 350 to 400 seronegative members of the cohort. A peripheral blood sample was collected from each donor, and TCR beta sequencing was performed on peripheral blood mononuclear cells. Genomic DNA extraction from the blood cell samples was performed with the Qiagen DNeasy Blood Extraction Kit. V is reduced by 6 bases and J by 6 bases, leaving a spacing of 15 bases between them. The CDR3 covers 13 residues, taking in both the cysteine and the phenylalanine. Only the CDR3 DNA stays, 39 bases, in frame from base 1. Taken from the germline V gene, the CDR1 and CDR2 loops are MNHNS and SASEGT. Of note for this clone: Its antigen has not been determined. No base-level quality is on record; no much larger clone is a single base apart.

The library was built by means of the immunoSEQ multiplex PCR assay. For the multiplex PCR, a mixture combining 60 forward primers for TCR Vbeta segments and 13 reverse primers for TCR Jbeta segments was used. The CDR3 region of rearranged TCR beta genes was amplified from genomic DNA with a multiplex PCR assay. On the Illumina HiSeq System, the amplified TCR beta libraries were sequenced as 87-base-pair reads. The original methods were these. A later analysis tallied roughly 76 million unique TCR beta chains across the 700 or so repertoires, and around 9.9 million of those chains were shared by two or more donors. To remove PCR and sequencing errors, raw reads were error-corrected and collapsed into unique sequences using a nearest-neighbor algorithm that merged closely related sequences. CDR3 sequences were aligned to IMGT reference sequences to assign V, D and J gene segments. For a sequence to be retained, a match of at least six nucleotides was required to both a V gene segment and a J gene segment. A rearrangement was called productive if the CDR3 had no stop codons and remained in frame with V and J, and every other rearrangement was called non-productive. CDR3 was defined according to IMGT convention as the region running from the second conserved V-encoded cysteine to the conserved J-encoded phenylalanine. Sequences without an unambiguous match to a single V gene segment were excluded from the earlier analysis of over 500 of the donors. An earlier analysis of 500 to 700 of the donors classified V segments as functional when productive rearrangements were above 56.7% and as segregating when the standard deviation between donors was above 5%. A statistical classification framework was built for diagnosing cytomegalovirus status from the catalog of TCR beta chain sequences. V and J gene assignment, in a later analysis, came from comparing TCR nucleotide sequences with IMGT/GENE-DB human TR gene sequences. A later analysis assigned CDR3 sequences and most-parsimonious VDJ recombination scenarios with the TCRdist pipeline. A later analysis defined each TCR beta chain by its CDR3 amino acid sequence plus V-gene family, and excluded reads lacking a unique V-gene family. In a later analysis, several hundred highly shared, low-generation-probability nucleotide sequences were removed to address suspected cross-contamination and a sequencing artifact. For each public chain, a later analysis derived a clonal expansion index from normalized ranks of inferred template counts within each repertoire. In a later analysis, generation probabilities were computed using a VDJ recombination model fitted to out-of-frame rearrangements, and the results were checked against IGoR. In a later analysis, TCR-TCR, TCR-HLA and TCR-CMV co-occurrence was scored with hypergeometric tests, and a repertoire-size bias correction was applied to TCR pairs. False discovery rates were estimated in a later analysis by permuting HLA or CMV assignments 20 times. A later analysis grouped co-occurring TCRs with DBSCAN, adding TCRdist sequence similarity when clustering within HLA-allele-positive subsets. Repertoires with fewer than 30,000 or more than 120,000 public chains were left out of co-occurrence clustering, as were four to six repertoires with anomalous nucleotide sharing. TCRdb took over this immuneACCESS table, retaining in-frame rearrangements with V and J assigned. Such tables are incomplete; in checked studies, under half of the missing clones stem from an unresolved V gene, and the remainder is unexplained. That table supplies the V and J calls and clone size; D and trimming were determined from the DNA. This sample has some 130,000 clones in its table, and roughly three quarters of those were observed once. Together, the top ten hold roughly 2% of the sample.

Sequenced material: PBMCs. This sequence was found in a man in his thirties or forties in good health and CMV-seronegative. The chain employs TRBV6-1 and TRBJ2-7, with a weak D call of TRBD1 (5 bases match). The CDR3 reads as follows: CASRTSSRGEQYF. The DNA sequence is as follows: TGTGCCAGCAGAACGTCTTCTAGGGGCGAGCAGTACTTC.